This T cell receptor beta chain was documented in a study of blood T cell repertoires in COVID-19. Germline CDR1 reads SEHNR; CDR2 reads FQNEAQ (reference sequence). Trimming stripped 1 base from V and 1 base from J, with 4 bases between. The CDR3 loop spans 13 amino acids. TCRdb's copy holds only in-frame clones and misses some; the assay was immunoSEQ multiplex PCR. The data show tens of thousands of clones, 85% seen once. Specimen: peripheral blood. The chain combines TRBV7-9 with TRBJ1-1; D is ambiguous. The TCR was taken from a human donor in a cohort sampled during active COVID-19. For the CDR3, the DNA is TGTGCCAGCAGCTTAGTCGGGAACACTGAAGCTTTCTTT. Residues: CASSLVGNTEAFF.